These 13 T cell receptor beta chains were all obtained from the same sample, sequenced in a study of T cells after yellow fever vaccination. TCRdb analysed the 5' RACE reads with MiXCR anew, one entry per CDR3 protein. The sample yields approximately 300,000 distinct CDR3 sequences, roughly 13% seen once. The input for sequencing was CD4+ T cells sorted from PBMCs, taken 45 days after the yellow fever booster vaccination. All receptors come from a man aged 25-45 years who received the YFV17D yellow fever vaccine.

The CDR3 nucleotides read TGTGCCAGCAGCGTTTGGGGCACCCAAGAGACCCAGTACTTC. Protein: CASSVWGTQETQYF. The chain recombines TRBV9 with TRBJ2-5; D might be TRBD1 (5 bases). The CDR3 covers 14 residues. Trimming stripped 2 bases from V and 1 base from J, with 9 bases between. The germline CDR1 and CDR2 sequences are SGDLS and YYNGEE.

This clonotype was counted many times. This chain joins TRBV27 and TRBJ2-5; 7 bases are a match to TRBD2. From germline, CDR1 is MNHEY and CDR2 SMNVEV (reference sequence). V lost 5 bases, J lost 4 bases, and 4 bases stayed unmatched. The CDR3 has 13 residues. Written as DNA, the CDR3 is TGTGCCAGCAGTCCTCGGGGGGTAGAGACCCAGTACTTC. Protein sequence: CASSPRGVETQYF.

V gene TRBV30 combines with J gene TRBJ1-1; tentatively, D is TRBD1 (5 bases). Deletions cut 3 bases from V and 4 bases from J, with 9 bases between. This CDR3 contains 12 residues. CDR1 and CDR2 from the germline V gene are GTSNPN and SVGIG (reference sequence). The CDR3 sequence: CAWRGTATEAFF. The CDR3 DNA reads TGTGCCTGGAGAGGGACGGCCACTGAAGCTTTCTTT.

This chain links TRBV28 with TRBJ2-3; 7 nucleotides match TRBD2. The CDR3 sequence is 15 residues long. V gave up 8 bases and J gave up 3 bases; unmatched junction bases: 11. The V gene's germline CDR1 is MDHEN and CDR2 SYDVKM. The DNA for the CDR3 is TGTGCCAGCGGGGGACTACCAGCGGGAACAGATACGCAGTATTTT. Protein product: CASGGLPAGTDTQYF.

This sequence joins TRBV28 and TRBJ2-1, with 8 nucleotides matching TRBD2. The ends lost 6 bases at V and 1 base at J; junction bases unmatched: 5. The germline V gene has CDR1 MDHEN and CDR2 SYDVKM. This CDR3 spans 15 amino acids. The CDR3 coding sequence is TGTGCCAGCAGGTTAGCGGGACCGTCCTACAATGAGCAGTTCTTC. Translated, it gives CASRLAGPSYNEQFF.

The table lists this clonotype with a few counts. The CDR3 reads CSVWQAPYEQYF. CDR3 nucleotides: TGCAGCGTTTGGCAGGCCCCATACGAGCAGTACTTC. The V call is TRBV29-1, the J call TRBJ2-7; D is unclear. The V end was cut by 5 bases, the J end by 4 bases, with 12 bases between. CDR1 and CDR2 from the germline V gene are SQVTM and ANQGSEA. The CDR3 loop spans 12 amino acids.

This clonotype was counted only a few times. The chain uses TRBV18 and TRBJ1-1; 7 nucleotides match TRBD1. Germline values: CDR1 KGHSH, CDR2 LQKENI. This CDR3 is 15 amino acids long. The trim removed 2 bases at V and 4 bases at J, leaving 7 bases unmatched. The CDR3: CASSPAGRGLTEAFF. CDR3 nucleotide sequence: TGTGCCAGCTCACCAGCGGGAAGGGGGCTCACTGAAGCTTTCTTT.

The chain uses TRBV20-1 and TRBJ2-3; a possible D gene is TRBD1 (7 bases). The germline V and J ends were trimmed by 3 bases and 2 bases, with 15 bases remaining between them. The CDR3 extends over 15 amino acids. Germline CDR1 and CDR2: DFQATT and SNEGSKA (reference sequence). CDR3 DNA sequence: TGCAGTGCTAGGGATGCGGGACAGACCACAGATACGCAGTATTTT. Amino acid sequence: CSARDAGQTTDTQYF.

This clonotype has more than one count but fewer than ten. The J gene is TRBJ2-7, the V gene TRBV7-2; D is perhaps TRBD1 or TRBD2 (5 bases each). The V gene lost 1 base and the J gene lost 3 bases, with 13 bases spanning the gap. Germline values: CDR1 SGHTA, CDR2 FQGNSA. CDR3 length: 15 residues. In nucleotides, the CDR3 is TGTGCCAGCAGCTTAGGTTTTAGTGGGGGCTACGAGCAGTACTTC. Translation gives CASSLGFSGGYEQYF.

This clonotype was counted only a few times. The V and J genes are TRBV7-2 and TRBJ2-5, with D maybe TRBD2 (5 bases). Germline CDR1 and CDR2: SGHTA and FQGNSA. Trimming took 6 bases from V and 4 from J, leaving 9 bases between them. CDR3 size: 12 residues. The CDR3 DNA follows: TGTGCCAGCAGAAAGAGCGGAGAGACCCAGTACTTC. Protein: CASRKSGETQYF.

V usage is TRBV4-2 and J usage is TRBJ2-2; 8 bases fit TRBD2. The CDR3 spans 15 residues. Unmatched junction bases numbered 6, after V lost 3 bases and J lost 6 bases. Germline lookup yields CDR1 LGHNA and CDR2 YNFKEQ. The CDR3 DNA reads TGTGCCAGCAGCCAGTCAGGGACTAGTCCCGGGGAGCTGTTTTTT. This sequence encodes CASSQSGTSPGELFF.

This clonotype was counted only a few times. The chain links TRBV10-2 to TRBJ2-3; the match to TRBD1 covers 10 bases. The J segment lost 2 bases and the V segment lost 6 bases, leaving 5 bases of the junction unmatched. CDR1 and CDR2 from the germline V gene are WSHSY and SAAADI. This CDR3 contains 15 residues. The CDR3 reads CASRRQGAITDTQYF. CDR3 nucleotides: TGCGCCAGCAGAAGACAGGGGGCTATCACAGATACGCAGTATTTT.

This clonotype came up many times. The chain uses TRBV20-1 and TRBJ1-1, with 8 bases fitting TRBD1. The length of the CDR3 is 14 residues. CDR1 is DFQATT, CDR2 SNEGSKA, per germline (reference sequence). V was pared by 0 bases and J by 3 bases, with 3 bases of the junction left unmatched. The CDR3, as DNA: TGCAGTGCTAGAGATTACAGGGGGGACACTGAAGCTTTCTTT. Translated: CSARDYRGDTEAFF.